The next 22 T cell receptor beta chains were all read from a single sample in a study of T cells in Graves' hyperthyroidism and ophthalmopathy. RNA transcripts yielded amplified TCR beta CDR3 regions. First-round RT-PCR of the TCR CDR3 relied on the HTBI primer set. MiXCR was run by TCRdb on the multiplex PCR reads, yielding one entry per CDR3 protein. The sample yields 490,000 or so distinct CDR3 sequences, 15% to 20% seen once. The material sequenced was blood. Every receptor here comes from a woman in her 30s with Graves' ophthalmopathy.

A word on this clonotype: A read error may be the cause here, since a much bigger clone is one base away. This chain connects TRBV6-5 to TRBJ2-7; 9 bases match TRBD2. J lost 3 bases, V lost 2 bases, and 2 bases had no gene match. The CDR3 contains 14 residues. CDR1 is MNHEY, CDR2 SVGAGI, per germline. CDR3 residues: CASSYRREGYEQYF. The CDR3 DNA is TGTGCCAGCAGTTACCGGCGGGAGGGCTACGAGCAGTACTTC.

The rearrangement uses TRBV5-1 and TRBJ1-3; D ambiguous. The V gene's germline CDR1 is SGHRS and CDR2 YFSETQ. This CDR3 is built from 18 residues. V lost 1 base and J 0 bases, leaving 17 bases between the germline ends. The CDR3 here is CASSLLETTVNSGNTIYF. The DNA for the CDR3 is TGCGCCAGCAGCTTGCTTGAGACCACCGTAAACTCTGGAAACACCATATATTTT.

This clonotype has ten or more counts. The CDR3 DNA follows: TGTGCCAGCAGCTCCACGACTAGCGGCTACTACGAGCAGTACTTC. It is translated as CASSSTTSGYYEQYF. The J gene is TRBJ2-7, the V gene TRBV11-1; 9 bases match TRBD2. The V segment lost 4 bases and the J segment 3 bases; nucleotides outside the gene matches: 7. This CDR3 contains 15 residues. CDR1 and CDR2 from the germline V gene are SGHAT and FQDESV (reference sequence).

The chain recombines TRBV7-8 with TRBJ2-5, with TRBD2 matching over 11 bases. This CDR3 has 18 amino acids. Germline V lookup: CDR1 SGHVS, CDR2 FQNEAQ. The V and J ends lost 5 bases and 2 bases, in that order; junction bases with no gene match: 13. Here the CDR3 reads CASSPTGGLAAVQETQYF. The CDR3 bases are TGTGCCAGCAGCCCAACCGGGGGACTAGCGGCCGTACAAGAGACCCAGTACTTC.

In this sample, this clonotype turned up many times. The V call is TRBV5-1, the J call TRBJ2-3; D gene unclear. V lost 0 bases, J lost 4 bases, and 12 bases lay in between. CDR1 SGHRS and CDR2 YFSETQ come from the germline V gene. CDR3 size: 15 residues. CDR3 nucleotides: TGCGCCAGCAGCTTGGCCGCACCTGGGGCAGATACGCAGTATTTT. Its protein is CASSLAAPGADTQYF. Full variable domain (missing parts from reference TRBV5-1 and TRBJ2-3): KAGVTQTPRYLIKTRGQQVTLSCSPISGHRSVSWYQQTPGQGLQFLFEYFSETQRNKGNFPGRFSGRQFSNSRSEMNVSTLELGDSALYLCASSLAAPGADTQYFGPGTRLTVL.

This clonotype has only a few counts. V is TRBV6-2 or TRBV6-3 and J is TRBJ2-3; D might be TRBD1 or TRBD2, each matching 6 bases. Germline V gives CDR1 MNHEY, CDR2 SVGEGT. The CDR3 covers 13 residues. Trimming pared 8 bases from V and 10 bases from J, leaving 19 bases between. Written as DNA, the CDR3 is TGTGCCAGCCCCCGACGGGGGCGCTTAGCGCAGTATTTT. Protein sequence: CASPRRGRLAQYF.

This clonotype was detected many times. The V gene is TRBV4-2, the J gene TRBJ2-6; D perhaps matches TRBD2 (7 bases). The CDR3 contains 16 residues. Germline V gene data show CDR1 as LGHNA and CDR2 as YNFKEQ. Trimming cost V 4 bases and J 4 bases, with 14 bases left between them. This CDR3 is CASSLEGGSGANVLTF. CDR3 in DNA: TGTGCCAGCAGCCTCGAGGGGGGGTCCGGGGCCAACGTCCTGACTTTC.

V usage is TRBV19 and J usage is TRBJ2-1; D call uncertain. Trimming removed 1 base at V and 5 bases at J, with 18 bases between. Germline values: CDR1 LNHDA, CDR2 SQIVND (reference sequence). CDR3 length: 17 amino acids. CDR3 protein: CASSIGSSDRGHNEQFF. The CDR3 bases are TGTGCCAGTAGTATAGGAAGCTCGGATAGAGGCCACAATGAGCAGTTCTTC.

This clonotype was seen repeatedly, ten times or more. The gene calls are TRBV7-2 and TRBJ2-2, with a tentative D call TRBD2 (5 bases). Per germline, CDR1 SGHTA and CDR2 FQGNSA. This CDR3 spans 18 amino acids. Trimming left V 3 bases short and J 0 bases short, with 17 bases between. The CDR3 region has the DNA TGTGCCAGCAGCTTCGGTCAGTGGGAGCCGACGAACACCGGGGAGCTGTTTTTT. Its protein is CASSFGQWEPTNTGELFF.

The rearrangement links TRBV4-1 to TRBJ2-5, with unresolved D. Trimming took off 2 bases at V and 3 bases at J, with 19 bases between the two ends. Germline V gene data show CDR1 as MGHRA and CDR2 as YSYEKL. The length of the CDR3 is 17 residues. CDR3 protein: CASSQTLVEGREETQYF. In DNA form, the CDR3 reads TGCGCCAGCAGCCAAACGCTGGTCGAAGGAAGGGAAGAGACCCAGTACTTC.

Ten or more counts support this clonotype. The chain combines TRBV5-1 with TRBJ2-3; TRBD2 matches at 7 bases. The CDR3 loop spans 16 amino acids. V lost 0 bases and J lost 3; bases outside the gene matches: 7. Looked up from germline, CDR1 is SGHRS and CDR2 is YFSETQ. CDR3 nucleotides: TGCGCCAGCAGCTTGGTGGCTAGCGGACTTACAGATACGCAGTATTTT. It is translated as CASSLVASGLTDTQYF.

This clonotype was seen ten or more times. J is TRBJ1-4 and V is TRBV18; 7 positions match TRBD1. Germline trimming cut 6 bases from V and 8 bases from J; bases unmatched to any gene: 9. This CDR3 region has 14 residues. CDR1 is KGHSH, CDR2 LQKENI, per germline. The CDR3 is CASSDRINGEKLFF. The CDR3 DNA reads as TGTGCCAGCTCGGACAGGATAAATGGAGAAAAACTGTTTTTT.

In this sample, this clonotype turned up many times. The J gene is TRBJ2-5, the V gene TRBV6-1; D may be TRBD1 (5 bases). Germline CDR1 MNHNS, CDR2 SASEGT. Deletions cut 1 base from V and 1 base from J, with 13 bases between. CDR3 length: 16 residues. The CDR3 nucleotides read TGTGCCAGCAGTGAAGGGTTAAGGGGTGGCCAAGAGACCCAGTACTTC. This sequence encodes CASSEGLRGGQETQYF.

A few counts support this clonotype. The chain carries TRBV7-2 and TRBJ1-4, with 7 bases aligning to TRBD1. The junction had 6 bases not matched to a gene; V was cut back by 5 bases and J by 3 bases. Germline V CDR1 and CDR2: SGHTA, FQGNSA. CDR3 length: 15 amino acids. CDR3 protein: CASSLRTGANEKLFF. The CDR3 nucleotides are TGTGCCAGCAGCCTTAGGACAGGCGCTAATGAAAAACTGTTTTTT.

This clonotype was seen a single time. Being one base from a much bigger clone, this may be a read error. The V gene is TRBV7-2, the J gene TRBJ2-4; D remains unclear. Germline CDR1 SGHTA, CDR2 FQGNSA. CDR3 length equals 16 residues. The CDR3 region is CASSQVGWQAENTQYF. CDR3 DNA: TGTGCCAGCAGTCAGGTGGGGTGGCAGGCCGAAAACACTCAGTACTTC.

Worth noting for this clonotype: The junction and the germline gene differ at one end; a read error may be behind it. This chain links TRBV12-3 or TRBV12-4 with TRBJ1-5; TRBD1 is a possible D gene (6 bases). The CDR3 has 14 amino acids. CDR3 nucleotides: TGTGCCAGCAGGGGAGGGGGGAGCAATCAGCTCCAGCATTTT. Translated, it gives CASRGGGSNQLQHF.

This clonotype was recorded at least ten times. This chain links TRBV27 with TRBJ2-5; 9 positions agree with TRBD2. The junction had 10 bases not matched to a gene; V was cut back by 3 bases and J by 5 bases. The germline V gene has CDR1 MNHEY and CDR2 SMNVEV (reference sequence). The CDR3 totals 16 residues. As DNA, the CDR3 is TGTGCCAGCAGTTTCAGGGGTAGCGGGAGATGGGAGACCCAGTACTTC. Amino acid sequence: CASSFRGSGRWETQYF.

This clonotype has at least ten counts. The chain carries TRBV7-8 and TRBJ2-2; D unclear. CDR1 and CDR2 from the germline V gene are SGHVS and FQNEAQ. Trimming shortened V by 1 base and J by 2 bases, and 8 bases separated the two germline ends. The CDR3 is 15 residues long. In DNA, the CDR3 is TGTGCCAGCAGCTTAGTTGGCGGCAACACCGGGGAGCTGTTTTTT. Translated: CASSLVGGNTGELFF.

This rearrangement joins TRBV28 to TRBJ1-2; D may be TRBD1 (6 bases). Germline lookup yields CDR1 MDHEN and CDR2 SYDVKM. This CDR3 is built from 12 residues. The V and J ends lost 8 bases and 8 bases respectively, with 15 bases between them. CDR3 coding DNA: TGTGCCAGCGGAAACAGGGTTTACGGCTACACCTTC. Encoded protein: CASGNRVYGYTF.

The rearrangement uses TRBV5-1 and TRBJ2-7, with 15 positions matching TRBD2. CDR1 and CDR2 (germline): SGHRS, YFSETQ. The V segment lost 2 bases and the J segment 6 bases; nucleotides outside the gene matches: 6. This CDR3 has 16 amino acids. In DNA, the CDR3 is TGCGCCAGCAGCTTTGGACTAGCGGGAGGGCCCAGCGAGCAGTACTTC. Translation: CASSFGLAGGPSEQYF.

The rearrangement uses TRBV19 and TRBJ2-1; weak D call: TRBD1 (6 bases). This CDR3 comprises 14 residues. Trimming shortened V by 2 bases and J by 7 bases, and 12 bases separated the two germline ends. Germline values: CDR1 LNHDA, CDR2 SQIVND (reference sequence). This CDR3 is CASSIPNRANEQFF. CDR3 nucleotides: TGTGCCAGTAGTATACCGAACAGGGCGAATGAGCAGTTCTTC.

Many counts were recorded for this clonotype. The chain joins TRBV20-1 to TRBJ1-1; possible D gene TRBD1, 6 bases. CDR1 DFQATT and CDR2 SNEGSKA come from the germline V gene (reference sequence). V lost 3 bases and J 5 bases, leaving 16 bases between the germline ends. This CDR3 is built from 14 residues. CDR3 bases: TGCAGTGCTAGCCCTACAGGGAAGGGGACTGAAGCTTTCTTT. It codes for CSASPTGKGTEAFF.